One and the same sample provided the 10 T cell receptor beta chains below, sequenced in a study of blood T cell repertoires in COVID-19. Clones were sequenced by immunoSEQ multiplex PCR, and TCRdb holds only the in-frame ones, with some missing. The sample comprises under 170,000 clones, about 86% of which are singletons, and roughly 3.3% rests with the top ten. Sequenced sample: peripheral blood. The receptors were sampled from a man between 65 and 79 years old with acute or convalescent COVID-19.

This clone is a singleton in its sample. J is TRBJ2-4 and V is TRBV6-5; 7 bases agree with TRBD2. Per the germline V gene, CDR1 is MNHEY and CDR2 is SVGAGI. V trimming: 0 bases; J trimming: 3 bases; junction bases outside the gene matches: 5. The CDR3 runs 16 residues. CDR3 nucleotides: TGTGCCAGCAGTTACTCGAGCGGGGTTGGCAAAAACATTCAGTACTTC. It is translated as CASSYSSGVGKNIQYF.

The V gene is TRBV5-5, the J gene TRBJ2-7, with D tentatively TRBD1 (5 bases). This CDR3 has 16 amino acids. Germline CDR1 is SGHKS and CDR2 is YYEKEE (reference sequence). Trimming pared 0 bases from V and 6 bases from J, leaving 19 bases between. CDR3 coding DNA: TGTGCCAGCAGCTTGGTTTTTTTTGGGGCGACCGGCGAGCAGTACTTC. Its protein is CASSLVFFGATGEQYF. Based on the CDR3 plus reference TRBV5-5 and TRBJ2-7, the full variable domain is DAGVTQSPTHLIKTRGQQVTLRCSPISGHKSVSWYQQVLGQGPQFIFQYYEKEERGRGNFPDRFSARQFPNYSSELNVNALLLGDSALYLCASSLVFFGATGEQYFGPGTRLTVT.

This clone was recorded only once. The chain employs TRBV4-3 and TRBJ1-2; TRBD1 is a possible D gene (6 bases). The CDR3 totals 15 residues. CDR1 is LGHNA and CDR2 is YSLEER in the germline V gene. Trimming took 1 base from V and 5 from J, leaving 14 bases between them. This CDR3 reads CASSQGVGAGYGYTF. Here the CDR3 DNA reads TGCGCCAGCAGCCAAGGGGTGGGGGCTGGTTATGGCTACACCTTC.

The V call is TRBV7-2, the J call TRBJ2-1; 8 nucleotides match TRBD2. J gave up 6 bases and V 5 bases, and 6 bases lay outside the gene matches. Per the germline V gene, CDR1 is SGHTA and CDR2 is FQGNSA. There are 14 residues in the CDR3. CDR3 in DNA: TGTGCCAGCAGCCGCGGACTAGCTGGCAATGAGCAGTTCTTC. The encoded protein is CASSRGLAGNEQFF. Combining the CDR3 with reference TRBV7-2 and TRBJ2-1 gives the whole variable domain GAGVSQSPSNKVTEKGKDVELRCDPISGHTALYWYRQSLGQGLEFLIYFQGNSAPDKSGLPSDRFSAERTGGSVSTLTIQRTQQEDSAVYLCASSRGLAGNEQFFGPGTRLTVL.

The rearrangement uses TRBV6-1 and TRBJ2-5; D might be TRBD2 (5 bases). The germline V gene has CDR1 MNHNS and CDR2 SASEGT. The CDR3 is 16 residues long. Trimming took 1 base from V and 5 from J, leaving 17 bases between them. The CDR3 region is CASSEVLGGGGETQYF. CDR3 DNA: TGTGCCAGCAGTGAAGTTTTGGGCGGTGGCGGGGAGACCCAGTACTTC.

The V call is TRBV5-6, the J call TRBJ1-1; D is possibly TRBD1 (6 bases). Trimming shortened V by 5 bases and J by 10 bases, and 15 bases separated the two germline ends. CDR1 is SGHDT and CDR2 is YYEEEE in the germline V gene. The CDR3 has 12 amino acids. The CDR3 region has the DNA TGTGCCAGCAGTCTAGGGGGTTTGGGAGCTTTCTTT. It specifies CASSLGGLGAFF. The full variable domain, in which reference TRBV5-6 and TRBJ1-1 provide the parts outside the CDR3, is DAGVTQSPTHLIKTRGQQVTLRCSPKSGHDTVSWYQQALGQGPQFIFQYYEEEERQRGNFPDRFSGHQFPNYSSELNVNALLLGDSALYLCASSLGGLGAFFGQGTRLTVV.

This sequence joins TRBV4-2 and TRBJ2-1, with 8 bases matching TRBD2. The CDR3 length is 15 residues. Losses at the gene ends were 0 bases for V and 6 bases for J; bases not matched to a gene: 4. The germline V gene has CDR1 LGHNA and CDR2 YNFKEQ. CDR3 in amino acids: CASSQEGREGNEQFF. The CDR3 DNA follows: TGTGCCAGCAGCCAAGAAGGACGGGAGGGCAATGAGCAGTTCTTC.

The chain is built from TRBV19 and TRBJ2-3; 11 bases match TRBD1. The CDR3 runs 16 residues. J was trimmed by 2 bases and V by 6 bases; bases with no gene match: 7. The germline CDR1 and CDR2 sequences are LNHDA and SQIVND (reference sequence). The CDR3 region has the DNA TGTGCCAGTAGCCCGGACAGGGGGCTGAACACAGATACGCAGTATTTT. Translating it yields CASSPDRGLNTDTQYF. Together with reference TRBV19 and TRBJ2-3, the CDR3 gives the full variable domain: DGGITQSPKYLFRKEGQNVTLSCEQNLNHDAMYWYRQDPGQGLRLIYYSQIVNDFQKGDIAEGYSVSREKKESFPLTVTSAQKNPTAFYLCASSPDRGLNTDTQYFGPGTRLTVL.

J is TRBJ2-1 and V is TRBV7-3; 7 positions match TRBD2. V shed 4 bases, J shed 8 bases, and the junction held 11 bases outside the gene matches. The CDR3 runs to 15 residues. Germline CDR1 SGHTA, CDR2 FQGTGA. CDR3 sequence reads: CASSSREVGVDEQFF. CDR3 nucleotides: TGTGCCAGCAGCTCACGGGAGGTCGGGGTCGATGAGCAGTTCTTC.

The rearrangement uses TRBV5-6 and TRBJ1-6; 7 bases agree with TRBD1. The CDR3 is 17 residues long. CDR1 and CDR2 from the germline V gene are SGHDT and YYEEEE. The ends lost 3 bases at V and 0 bases at J; junction bases unmatched: 6. The CDR3 sequence is CASSSRGDFSYNSPLHF. The DNA for the CDR3 is TGTGCCAGCAGCTCCAGGGGGGATTTCTCCTATAATTCACCCCTCCACTTT.